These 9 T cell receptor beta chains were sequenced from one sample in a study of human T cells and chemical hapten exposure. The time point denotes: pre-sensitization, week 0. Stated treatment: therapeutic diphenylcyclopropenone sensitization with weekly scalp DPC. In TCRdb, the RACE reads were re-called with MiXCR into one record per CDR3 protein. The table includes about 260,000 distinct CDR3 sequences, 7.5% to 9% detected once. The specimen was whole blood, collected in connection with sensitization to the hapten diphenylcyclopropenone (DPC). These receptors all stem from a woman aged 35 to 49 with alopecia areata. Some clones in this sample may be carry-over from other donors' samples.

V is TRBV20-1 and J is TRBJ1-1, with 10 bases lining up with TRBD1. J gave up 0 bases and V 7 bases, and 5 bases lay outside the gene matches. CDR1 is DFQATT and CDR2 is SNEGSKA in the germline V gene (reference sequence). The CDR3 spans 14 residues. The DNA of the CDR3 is TGCAGTGTTCGACAGGGGGCTTTGAACACTGAAGCTTTCTTT. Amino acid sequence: CSVRQGALNTEAFF.

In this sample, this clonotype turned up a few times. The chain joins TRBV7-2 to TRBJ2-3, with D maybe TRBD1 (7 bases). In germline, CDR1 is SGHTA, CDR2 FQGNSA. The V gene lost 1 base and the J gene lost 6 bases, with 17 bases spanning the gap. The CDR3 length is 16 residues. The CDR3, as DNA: TGTGCCAGCAGCTTAGTCAGGGGGGTTTTCACCGATACGCAGTATTTT. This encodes CASSLVRGVFTDTQYF. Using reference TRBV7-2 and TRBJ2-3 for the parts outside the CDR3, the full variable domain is GAGVSQSPSNKVTEKGKDVELRCDPISGHTALYWYRQSLGQGLEFLIYFQGNSAPDKSGLPSDRFSAERTGGSVSTLTIQRTQQEDSAVYLCASSLVRGVFTDTQYFGPGTRLTVL.

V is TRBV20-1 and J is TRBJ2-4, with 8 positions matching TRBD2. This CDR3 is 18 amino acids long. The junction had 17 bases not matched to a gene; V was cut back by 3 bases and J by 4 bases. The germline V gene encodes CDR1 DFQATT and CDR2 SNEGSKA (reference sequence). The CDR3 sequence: CSASHRGRAGDLKNIQYF. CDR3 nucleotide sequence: TGCAGTGCTAGTCATCGTGGAAGAGCGGGGGACCTTAAAAACATTCAGTACTTC.

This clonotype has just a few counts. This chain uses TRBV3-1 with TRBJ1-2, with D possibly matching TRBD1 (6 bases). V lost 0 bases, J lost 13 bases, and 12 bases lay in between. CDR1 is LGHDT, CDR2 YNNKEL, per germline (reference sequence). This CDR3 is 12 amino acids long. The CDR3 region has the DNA TGTGCCAGCAGCCAAGATAACAGGGTATCCACCTTC. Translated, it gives CASSQDNRVSTF.

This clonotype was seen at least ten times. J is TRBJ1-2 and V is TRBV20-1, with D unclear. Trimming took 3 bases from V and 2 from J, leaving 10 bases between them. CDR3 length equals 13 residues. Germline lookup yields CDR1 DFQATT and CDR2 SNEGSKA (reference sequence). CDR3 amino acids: CSASDGTNYGYTF. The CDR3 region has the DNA TGCAGTGCTAGTGACGGTACGAACTATGGCTACACCTTC.

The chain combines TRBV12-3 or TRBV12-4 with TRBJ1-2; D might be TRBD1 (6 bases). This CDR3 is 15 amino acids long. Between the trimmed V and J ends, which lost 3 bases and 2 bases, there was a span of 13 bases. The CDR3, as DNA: TGTGCCAGCAGTTTCATGGGTGGACAGAACTATGGCTACACCTTC. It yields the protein CASSFMGGQNYGYTF.

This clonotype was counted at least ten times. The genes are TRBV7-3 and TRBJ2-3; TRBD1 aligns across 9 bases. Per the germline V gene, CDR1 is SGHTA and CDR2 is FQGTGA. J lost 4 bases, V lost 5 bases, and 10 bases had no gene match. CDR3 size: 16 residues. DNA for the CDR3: TGTGCCAGCAGCCTAGGAGGGACAGGGACATCAGATACGCAGTATTTT. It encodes CASSLGGTGTSDTQYF. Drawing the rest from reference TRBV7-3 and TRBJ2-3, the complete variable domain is GAGVSQTPSNKVTEKGKYVELRCDPISGHTALYWYRQSLGQGPEFLIYFQGTGAADDSGLPNDRFFAVRPEGSVSTLKIQRTERGDSAVYLCASSLGGTGTSDTQYFGPGTRLTVL.

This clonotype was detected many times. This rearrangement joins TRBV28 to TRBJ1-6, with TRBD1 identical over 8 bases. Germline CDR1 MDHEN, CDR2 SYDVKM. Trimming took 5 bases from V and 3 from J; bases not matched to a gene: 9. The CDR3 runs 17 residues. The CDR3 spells CASSPRTGTGYNSPLHF. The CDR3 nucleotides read TGTGCCAGCAGTCCCCGGACAGGGACGGGCTATAATTCACCCCTCCACTTT.

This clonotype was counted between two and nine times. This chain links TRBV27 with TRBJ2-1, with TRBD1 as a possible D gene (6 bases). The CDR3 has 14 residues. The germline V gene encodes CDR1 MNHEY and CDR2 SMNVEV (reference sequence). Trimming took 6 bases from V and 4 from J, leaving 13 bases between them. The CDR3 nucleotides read TGTGCCAGCAGACGAGAGGACAGATACAATGAGCAGTTCTTC. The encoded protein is CASRREDRYNEQFF.